A selection of T cell receptor beta chains follows, all from one sample in a study of control samples from healthy donors and cancer patients. Some clones are missing from TCRdb's copy, which holds only in-frame ones; the method was immunoSEQ multiplex PCR. Of about 100,000 clones listed, 85% to 95% are singletons. Material for sequencing was blood. The receptors originated from a man between 18 and 29 years old in good health. CDR3s include the opening cysteine and the closing phenylalanine or tryptophan. A D gene is named only where the DNA matches it firmly. Rows give clone size only sometimes, using once, few, many, or a class for an expanded clone.

D gene	V gene	clone size	J gene	CDR3 DNA	CDR3 protein
-	TRBV27	-	TRBJ1-1	TGTGCCAGCAGTCCAACGGCAGGATTGAACACTGAAGCTTTCTTT	CASSPTAGLNTEAFF
-	TRBV5-4	few	TRBJ2-1	TGTGCCAGCAGCGGTCCAGCCAACAATGAGCAGTTCTTC	CASSGPANNEQFF
-	TRBV30	-	TRBJ1-2	TGTGCCTGTCCGACCAAAACTAACTATGGCTACACCTTC	CACPTKTNYGYTF
TRBD1	TRBV2	-	TRBJ1-2	TGTGCCAGCAGTGGACCCAGACAGGGGGTGACGCGGGGCTATGGCTACACCTTC	CASSGPRQGVTRGYGYTF
-	TRBV9	-	TRBJ1-5	TGTGCCAGCAGCGTCGATCCCAATCAGCCCCAGCATTTT	CASSVDPNQPQHF
-	TRBV7-9	-	TRBJ2-1	TGTGCCAGCAGCTTTGGGGATAGCTCCTACAATGAGCAGTTCTTC	CASSFGDSSYNEQFF
-	TRBV20-1	once	TRBJ2-7	TGCAGTGCTAGGCTTGGGTACGAGCAGTACTTC	CSARLGYEQYF
TRBD1	TRBV30	-	TRBJ1-1	TGTGCCTGGACGGGACAGGGGGTCCGGTGGACTGAAGCTTTCTTT	CAWTGQGVRWTEAFF
-	TRBV13	-	TRBJ1-2	TGTGCCAGCAGCTTAGGCCCGGGAGTGGCGAGCTATGGCTACACCTTC	CASSLGPGVASYGYTF
-	TRBV5-5	-	TRBJ1-1	TGTGCCAGCAGCTGGGACATGTGGAACACTGAAGCTTTCTTT	CASSWDMWNTEAFF
-	TRBV4-1	-	TRBJ1-1	TGCGCCAGCAGCTCAGTTATTGGGGATACTGAAGCTTTCTTT	CASSSVIGDTEAFF
-	TRBV18	few	TRBJ2-5	TGTGCCAGCTCACCACACCCACAGCAAGAGACCCAGTACTTC	CASSPHPQQETQYF
-	TRBV19	-	TRBJ1-1	TGTGCCACCAAAGGTCGGTTGAACACTGAAGCTTTCTTT	CATKGRLNTEAFF
-	TRBV18	-	TRBJ1-4	TGTGCCAGCTCACCAGGCGGCTTAACAACTAATGAAAAACTGTTTTTT	CASSPGGLTTNEKLFF
-	TRBV5-1	-	TRBJ1-3	TGCGCCAGCAGACGACAGGACTCTGGAAACACCATATATTTT	CASRRQDSGNTIYF
-	TRBV19	-	TRBJ1-2	TGTGCCAGTAGTCTTGGGGGTTCCGGCTACACCTTC	CASSLGGSGYTF
TRBD2	TRBV27	-	TRBJ2-5	TGTGCCAGCACGGGCTGGGGCGGGGGGGCCCTTGAGACCCAGTACTTC	CASTGWGGGALETQYF
-	TRBV29-1	-	TRBJ2-7	TGCAGCGTTGAAGGAGCGGCGAGCTCCTACGAGCAGTACTTC	CSVEGAASSYEQYF
-	TRBV30	-	TRBJ2-7	TGTGCCTGGAGTGGACCCTCCTACGAGCAGTACTTC	CAWSGPSYEQYF
-	TRBV6-6	-	TRBJ1-1	TGTGCCAGCAGTTACGATCTCAACAGTGAAGCTTTCTTT	CASSYDLNSEAFF
-	TRBV7-2	-	TRBJ1-2	TGTGCCAGCAGCTTAGACAACCAAGTTTCAGGCTATGGCTACACCTTC	CASSLDNQVSGYGYTF
TRBD2	TRBV7-2	-	TRBJ2-1	TGTGCCAGCAGCTTATATTTCGGGACTAGAGTCAATGAGCAGTTCTTC	CASSLYFGTRVNEQFF
-	TRBV7-9	-	TRBJ1-2	TGTGCCAGCAGTTCCGGGCCTCACAAATATGGCTACACCTTC	CASSSGPHKYGYTF
TRBD1	TRBV12-5	-	TRBJ2-1	TGTGCTAGTGGTCAGGGACAGGGGCCTTCGGATGAGCAGTTCTTC	CASGQGQGPSDEQFF
-	TRBV2	-	TRBJ1-1	TGTGCCAGCCCCGGCTCACTGGGGACTGAAGCTTTCTTT	CASPGSLGTEAFF
-	TRBV6-6	-	TRBJ1-5	TGTGCCAGCAACCACAGGAATAATCAGCCCCAGCATTTT	CASNHRNNQPQHF